A selection of T cell receptor beta chains follows, all from one sample in a study of cytomegalovirus exposure and HLA in healthy donors. Profiled with immunoSEQ multiplex PCR; TCRdb holds only in-frame clones, not every one. This sample contains 110,000 to 150,000 clones. The sample consisted of PBMCs. The receptors stem from a male donor in good health and CMV-seronegative. CDR3s include the opening cysteine and the closing phenylalanine or tryptophan.

v_gene,j_gene,CDR3aa
TRBV6-5,TRBJ1-5,CASRPAWASNQPQHF
TRBV6-1,TRBJ2-7,CASLLPQGANYEQYF
TRBV6-5,TRBJ1-1,CASSSPESGNTEAFF
TRBV28,TRBJ2-7,CASSPLRGSYEQYF
TRBV7-9,TRBJ2-1,CASTPRERGNNEQFF
TRBV28,TRBJ1-2,CASSPTGDGYGYTF
TRBV6-5,TRBJ2-1,CASSYISIASVNEQFF
TRBV5-1,TRBJ1-4,CASSPGDRGRINEKLFF
TRBV18,TRBJ2-7,CASSPKGAYEQYF
TRBV27,TRBJ2-7,CASSLGIGGYEQYF
TRBV5-1,TRBJ2-2,CASSVSGSGGTGELFF
TRBV2,TRBJ1-6,CASIEDRGGGSPLHF
TRBV30,TRBJ2-7,CAWTPDSPAYEQYF
TRBV27,TRBJ1-1,CASSLSGRPPDTEAFF
TRBV27,TRBJ2-1,CASSLNGGQFF
TRBV4-2,TRBJ2-7,CASSQDGEGLNEQYF
TRBV5-1,TRBJ2-7,CASNPGGTSDFSQYF
TRBV11-2,TRBJ1-2,CASSLDLGQGGYGYTF
TRBV11-2,TRBJ1-5,CASSLGEVRQPQHF
TRBV30,TRBJ1-3,CAWSVPTGRNTIYF
TRBV25-1,TRBJ1-1,CASSEGQGRGEAFF
TRBV20-1,TRBJ1-5,CSVVGDQPQHF
TRBV5-1,TRBJ1-3,CASSHTAGDYSGNTIYF
TRBV4-1,TRBJ2-7,CASSPGGGGRRGYEQYF
TRBV5-1,TRBJ2-5,CASRSAVVPSYQETQYF
TRBV5-4,TRBJ2-6,CASSLGRQVSGANVLTF
TRBV7-9,TRBJ2-7,CASSFTGAGYEQYF
TRBV6-6,TRBJ2-7,CASSPQGFYEQYF
TRBV5-1,TRBJ2-1,CASSWTSGSVGNEQFF
TRBV9,TRBJ1-1,CASSVTGGAGSEAFF
TRBV27,TRBJ1-6,CASSIYGNSPLHF
TRBV20-1,TRBJ2-7,CSAVAGVEQYF
TRBV29-1,TRBJ1-5,CSVDGGSNQPQHF
TRBV12-5,TRBJ1-2,CASALGGGGYTF
TRBV19,TRBJ1-1,CASSKRQAPEAFF
TRBV15,TRBJ2-1,CATSRETQGSGEQFF
TRBV6-5,.,CASSYSIGLAGEQYF
TRBV7-9,TRBJ2-1,CASSSGALTSSYNEQFF
TRBV9,TRBJ1-2,CASSVGAGDGYTF
TRBV6-4,TRBJ2-1,CASSDETSGSNEQFF
TRBV15,TRBJ2-2,CATSRVDGELFF
TRBV18,TRBJ2-7,CASSLNPRSGGTGGIYEQYF
TRBV29-1,TRBJ2-2,CSVEWSGINTGELFF
TRBV11-2,TRBJ2-2,CASSLFSSESTGELFF
TRBV14,TRBJ1-1,CASRDRTNTEAFF
TRBV6-1,TRBJ2-7,CASSALYEQYF
TRBV15,TRBJ1-5,CATSTGTGGTGNQPQHF
TRBV5-6,TRBJ1-2,CASSLEAGFRVYGYTF
TRBV19,TRBJ2-7,CASSLGQGLLKNEQYF
TRBV5-1,TRBJ2-7,CASSGPLGGISYEQYF
TRBV6-5,TRBJ1-5,CASSPDRASRQPQHF